Listed below are T cell receptor beta chains from one sample, sequenced in a study of blood T cells in healthy people across ages. MiXCR, applied by TCRdb to the 5' RACE reads, yields one record per CDR3 protein. The profile covers approximately 690,000 distinct CDR3 sequences, with 40% to 45% appearing a single time and roughly 30% taken by the ten largest. Sequenced sample: blood. These TCRs come from a man at least 80 years old in good health. Each CDR3 is given with its conserved first and last residue. The order of the fields is clone size, V gene, D gene, J gene, CDR3 DNA, CDR3 protein. D genes are given only for firm matches. Size tells how often a clone was seen (once, few, many) or the class of an expanded clone, and some rows leave it out.

>-|TRBV15|-|TRBJ1-5
TGTGCCACCAGCAGGGACGGGTACAATCAGCCCCAGCATTTT
CATSRDGYNQPQHF
>many|TRBV28|-|TRBJ2-7
TGTGCCTCATCGGCCTCTGAGGGCGAGCAGTACTTC
CASSASEGEQYF
>-|TRBV7-2|-|TRBJ1-6
TGTGCCAGCAGCCCCACGTCGGGGGGAAAACTCCACTTT
CASSPTSGGKLHF
>-|TRBV13|-|TRBJ2-7
TGTGCCAGCAGCAGACGGGACGGATTGTCCTACGAGCGGTACTTC
CASSRRDGLSYERYF
>-|TRBV20-1|TRBD2|TRBJ2-1
TGCAGTGCTAGGCCTAGCGGGGGTTACCAAGAGACCCAGTTCTTC
CSARPSGGYQETQFF
>-|TRBV6-6|TRBD1|TRBJ1-5
TGTGCCAGCAGTTACGGGACAGATTATAGCAATCAGCCCCAGCATTTT
CASSYGTDYSNQPQHF
>few|TRBV5-1|-|TRBJ2-5
TGCGCCAGCAGCTTGGATGGGGGGCCTGGGGAGCAGTACTTC
CASSLDGGPGEQYF
>-|TRBV29-1|-|TRBJ2-7
TGCAGCGTTGCCAACCAGGGTAGTTCATACGAGCAGTACTTC
CSVANQGSSYEQYF
>once|TRBV6-1|-|TRBJ1-5
TGTGCCAGCCGGGCAGGGCCCAATCAGCCCCAGCATTTT
CASRAGPNQPQHF
>-|TRBV14|TRBD1|TRBJ2-7
TGTGCCAGCAGCCAAGAGGACAGGGGAGCGGTCGAGCAGTACTTC
CASSQEDRGAVEQYF
>-|TRBV5-1|TRBD2|TRBJ2-5
TGCGCCAGCAGATATGGACTAGCGGGAGAAGAGACCCAGTACTTC
CASRYGLAGEETQYF
>-|TRBV4-2|TRBD1|TRBJ1-2
TGTGCCAGCAGCCAAGTCGGACAGGAGCATGGCTACACCTTC
CASSQVGQEHGYTF
>-|TRBV28|-|TRBJ1-5
TGTGCCAGCACCTCAGCGGGACCCCCCAATCAGCCCCAGCATTTT
CASTSAGPPNQPQHF
>-|TRBV28|-|TRBJ1-2
TGTGCCAGCAGTTCCCCGGCATATGGCTACACCTTC
CASSSPAYGYTF
>few|TRBV7-8|TRBD1|TRBJ2-7
TGTGCCAGCAGCCTGACAGGGACCCCTCTCTACGAGCAGTACTTC
CASSLTGTPLYEQYF
>-|TRBV7-2|-|TRBJ1-5
TGTGCCAGCAGCTTAGGAGAATGGAGCAATCAGCCCCAGCATTTT
CASSLGEWSNQPQHF
>-|TRBV11-3|TRBD2|TRBJ2-1
TGTACCAGCACGGATGGCGCGGGGGGCATAAATGAGCAGTTCTTC
CTSTDGAGGINEQFF
>many|TRBV3-1|-|TRBJ1-2
TGTGCCAGCAGCCAAGTCCCAGCCTATGGCTACACCTTC
CASSQVPAYGYTF
>-|TRBV29-1|TRBD1|TRBJ2-5
TGCAGCGGGGGACAGACCGATAATGAGCAGTACTTC
CSGGQTDNEQYF
>-|TRBV6-5|-|TRBJ1-1
TGTGCCAGCAGTTACTTCACAGGGAAAATTGAAGCTTTCTTT
CASSYFTGKIEAFF
>few|TRBV28|-|TRBJ1-1
TGTGCCAGCAGACCCCCAGGGGTCCTGAACACTGAAGCTTTCTTT
CASRPPGVLNTEAFF
>-|TRBV27|-|TRBJ2-7
TGTGCCAGCAGTTTTTGGGGGGACTACGAGCAGTACTTC
CASSFWGDYEQYF
>few|TRBV7-8|-|TRBJ2-3
TGTGCCAGCAGCTTAGCCAGTTACGAGGATACGCAGTATTTT
CASSLASYEDTQYF
>few|TRBV12-3/TRBV12-4|TRBD1|TRBJ2-7
TGTGCCAGCAGTTCGGGACAGGGGGGCGAGCAGTACTTC
CASSSGQGGEQYF
>many|TRBV4-2|TRBD1|TRBJ1-1
TGTGCCAGCAGCCGCGAGCTCGGAATGGGACAGGCGAACACTGAAGCTTTCTTT
CASSRELGMGQANTEAFF
>-|TRBV6-1|-|TRBJ1-5
TGTGCCAGCAGCCCCATCTCGGGCCGGACATTCAATCAGCCCCAGCATTTT
CASSPISGRTFNQPQHF
>many|TRBV28|-|TRBJ1-2
TGTGCCAGTGTTGAAGAATGGGACTATGGCTACACCTTC
CASVEEWDYGYTF
>-|TRBV20-1|-|TRBJ2-5
TGCAGTGCGAACACCGGGAGGACCCAGTACTTC
CSANTGRTQYF
>-|TRBV14|TRBD2|TRBJ2-5
TGTGCCAGCAGCCAGGGACTAGCGGGAGGTCTTGTGATCGTGCAGTACTTC
CASSQGLAGGLVIVQYF
>many|TRBV5-1|-|TRBJ1-2
TGCGCCAGCAGCGATAGTACCACTAACTATGGCTACACCTTC
CASSDSTTNYGYTF
>few|TRBV2|-|TRBJ1-2
TGTGCCAGCAGCGTTATTCAGAAGGATTATGGCTACACCTTC
CASSVIQKDYGYTF
>-|TRBV7-2|-|TRBJ2-3
TGTGCCAGCAGCTTATCAGGGTTCAGCACAGATACGCAGTATTTT
CASSLSGFSTDTQYF
>-|TRBV28|TRBD1|TRBJ2-7
TGTGCCAGCAGGCCCCCATCCGGACAGGCCTACGAGCAGTACTTC
CASRPPSGQAYEQYF
>few|TRBV6-2/TRBV6-3|-|TRBJ1-5
TGTGCCACAGGGTTTAGCAATCAGCCCCAGCATTTT
CATGFSNQPQHF
>few|TRBV20-1|TRBD1|TRBJ2-5
TGCAGTGCTACCGGGACAGGGGGCGGAGAGACCCAGTACTTC
CSATGTGGGETQYF
>few|TRBV10-1|TRBD2|TRBJ2-1
TGCGCCATTACGGGACTAGCGGGTTACAATGAGCAGTTCTTC
CAITGLAGYNEQFF